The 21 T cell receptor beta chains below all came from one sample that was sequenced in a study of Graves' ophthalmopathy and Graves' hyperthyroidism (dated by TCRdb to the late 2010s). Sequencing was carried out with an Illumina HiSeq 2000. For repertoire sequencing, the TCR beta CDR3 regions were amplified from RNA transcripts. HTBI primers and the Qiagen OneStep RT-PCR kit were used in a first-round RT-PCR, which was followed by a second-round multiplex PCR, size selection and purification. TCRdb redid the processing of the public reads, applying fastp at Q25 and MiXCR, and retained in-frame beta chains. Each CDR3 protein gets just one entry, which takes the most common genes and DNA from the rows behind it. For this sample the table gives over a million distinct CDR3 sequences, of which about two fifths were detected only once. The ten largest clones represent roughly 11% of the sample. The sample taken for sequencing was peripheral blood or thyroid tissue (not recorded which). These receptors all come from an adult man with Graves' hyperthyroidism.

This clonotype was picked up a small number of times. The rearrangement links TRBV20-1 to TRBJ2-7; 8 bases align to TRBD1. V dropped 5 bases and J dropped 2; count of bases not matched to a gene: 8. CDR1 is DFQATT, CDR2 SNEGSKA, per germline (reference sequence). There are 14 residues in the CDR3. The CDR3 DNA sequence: TGCAGTGCTGGCCGGGGGACAGGAACCTACGAGCAGTACTTC. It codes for CSAGRGTGTYEQYF.

For the CDR3, the DNA is TGCAGCGTTGATTCGGGAACAGTGTACGAGCAGTACTTC. Translating gives CSVDSGTVYEQYF. The chain joins TRBV29-1 to TRBJ2-7; TRBD2 might be the D (5 bases). Germline values: CDR1 SQVTM, CDR2 ANQGSEA. This CDR3 is built from 13 residues. Trimming cost V 3 bases and J 4 bases, with 13 bases left between them.

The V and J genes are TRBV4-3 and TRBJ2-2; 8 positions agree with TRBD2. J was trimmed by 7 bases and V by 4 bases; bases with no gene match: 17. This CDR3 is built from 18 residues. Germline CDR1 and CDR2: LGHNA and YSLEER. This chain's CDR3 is CASSRGTPGLGMSGELFF. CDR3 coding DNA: TGCGCCAGCAGCCGAGGTACACCGGGACTAGGAATGAGCGGGGAGCTGTTTTTT.

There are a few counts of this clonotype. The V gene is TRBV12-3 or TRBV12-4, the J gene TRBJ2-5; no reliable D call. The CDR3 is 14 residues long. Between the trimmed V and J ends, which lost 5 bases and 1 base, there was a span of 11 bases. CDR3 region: CASSPSAAQETQYF. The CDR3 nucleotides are TGTGCCAGCAGTCCTTCTGCGGCCCAAGAGACCCAGTACTTC.

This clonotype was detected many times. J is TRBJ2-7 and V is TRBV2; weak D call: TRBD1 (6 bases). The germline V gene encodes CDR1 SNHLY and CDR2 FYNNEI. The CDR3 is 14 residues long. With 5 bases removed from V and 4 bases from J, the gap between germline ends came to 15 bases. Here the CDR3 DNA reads TGTGCCAGCAGTAGACAGGCTCACCCTTACGAGCAGTACTTC. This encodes CASSRQAHPYEQYF.

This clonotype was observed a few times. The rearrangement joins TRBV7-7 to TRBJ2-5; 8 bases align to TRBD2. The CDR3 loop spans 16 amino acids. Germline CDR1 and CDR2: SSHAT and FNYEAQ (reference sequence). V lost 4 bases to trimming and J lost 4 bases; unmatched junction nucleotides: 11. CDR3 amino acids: CASSSTAGRGGETQYF. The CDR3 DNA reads TGTGCCAGCAGCTCAACAGCCGGGAGGGGTGGAGAGACCCAGTACTTC. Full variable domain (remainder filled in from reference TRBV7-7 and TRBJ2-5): GAGVSQSPRYKVTKRGQDVTLRCDPISSHATLYWYQQALGQGPEFLTYFNYEAQPDKSGLPSDRFSAERPEGSISTLTIQRTEQRDSAMYRCASSSTAGRGGETQYFGPGTRLLVL.

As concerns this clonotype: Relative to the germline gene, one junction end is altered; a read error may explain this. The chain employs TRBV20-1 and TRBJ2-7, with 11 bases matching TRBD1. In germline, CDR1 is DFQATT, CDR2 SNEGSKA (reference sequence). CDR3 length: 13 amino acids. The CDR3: CAWSGQGAGEQYF. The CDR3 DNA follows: TGTGCCTGGAGTGGACAGGGGGCCGGCGAGCAGTACTTC.

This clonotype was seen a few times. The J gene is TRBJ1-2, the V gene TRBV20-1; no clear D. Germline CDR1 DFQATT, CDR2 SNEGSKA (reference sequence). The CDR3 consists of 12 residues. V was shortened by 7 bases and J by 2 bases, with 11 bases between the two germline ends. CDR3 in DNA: TGCAGTGTCGCGGGAGCGAACTATGGCTACACCTTC. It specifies CSVAGANYGYTF.

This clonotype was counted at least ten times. The CDR3 DNA is TGTGCCAGCAGCTTAGCCGGACAGCAAGCCAATCAGCCCCAGCATTTT. This encodes CASSLAGQQANQPQHF. The gene calls are TRBV7-2 and TRBJ1-5; maybe TRBD1 (6 bases). CDR1 and CDR2 from the germline V gene are SGHTA and FQGNSA. The CDR3 is 16 residues long. V lost 0 bases and J lost 3, with 12 bases in between.

CDR3 nucleotide sequence: TGTGCCAGCAGCTCAACAGCCGGGACAGGATATTCTGGGGCCAACGTCCTGACTTTC. This gives the protein CASSSTAGTGYSGANVLTF. The chain recombines TRBV7-7 with TRBJ2-6; 8 bases fit TRBD1. The CDR3 has 19 amino acids. CDR1 and CDR2 (germline): SSHAT, FNYEAQ (reference sequence). Trimming took 4 bases from V and 1 from J; bases not matched to a gene: 12.

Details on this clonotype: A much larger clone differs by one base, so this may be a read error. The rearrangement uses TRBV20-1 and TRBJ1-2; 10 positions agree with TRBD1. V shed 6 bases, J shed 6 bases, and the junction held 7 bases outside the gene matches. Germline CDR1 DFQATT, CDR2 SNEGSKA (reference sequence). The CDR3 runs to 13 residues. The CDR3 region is CSARDRGDHGYTF. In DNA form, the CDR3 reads TGCAGTGCGAGGGACAGGGGTGACCATGGCTACACCTTC.

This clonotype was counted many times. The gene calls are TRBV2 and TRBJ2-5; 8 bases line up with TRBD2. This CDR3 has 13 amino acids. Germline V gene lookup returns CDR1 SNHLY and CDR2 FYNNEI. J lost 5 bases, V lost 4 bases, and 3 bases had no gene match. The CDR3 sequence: CASSGGLGETQYF. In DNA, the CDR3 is TGTGCCAGCAGTGGGGGACTAGGGGAGACCCAGTACTTC.

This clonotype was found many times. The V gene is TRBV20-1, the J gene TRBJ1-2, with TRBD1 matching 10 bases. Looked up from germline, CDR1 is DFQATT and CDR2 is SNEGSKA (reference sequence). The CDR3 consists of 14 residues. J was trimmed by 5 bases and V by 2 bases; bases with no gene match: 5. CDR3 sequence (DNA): TGCAGTGCTAGACCGACAGGGGGCGGATATGGCTACACCTTC. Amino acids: CSARPTGGGYGYTF.

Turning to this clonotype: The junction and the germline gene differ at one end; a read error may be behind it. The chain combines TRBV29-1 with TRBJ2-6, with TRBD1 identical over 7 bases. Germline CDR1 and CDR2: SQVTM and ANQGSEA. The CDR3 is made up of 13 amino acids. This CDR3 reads CSVDGVGTAVGAF. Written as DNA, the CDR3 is TGCAGCGTTGATGGGGTGGGGACAGCCGTCGGGGCTTTC.

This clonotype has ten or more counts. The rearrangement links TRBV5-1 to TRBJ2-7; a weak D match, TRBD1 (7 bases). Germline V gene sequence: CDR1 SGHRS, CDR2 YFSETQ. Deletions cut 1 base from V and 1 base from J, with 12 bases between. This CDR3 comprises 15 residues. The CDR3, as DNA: TGCGCCAGCAGCTTGTACGGGGGACAGTCCTACGAGCAGTACTTC. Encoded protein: CASSLYGGQSYEQYF. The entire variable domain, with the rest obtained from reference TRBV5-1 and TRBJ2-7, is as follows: KAGVTQTPRYLIKTRGQQVTLSCSPISGHRSVSWYQQTPGQGLQFLFEYFSETQRNKGNFPGRFSGRQFSNSRSEMNVSTLELGDSALYLCASSLYGGQSYEQYFGPGTRLTVT.

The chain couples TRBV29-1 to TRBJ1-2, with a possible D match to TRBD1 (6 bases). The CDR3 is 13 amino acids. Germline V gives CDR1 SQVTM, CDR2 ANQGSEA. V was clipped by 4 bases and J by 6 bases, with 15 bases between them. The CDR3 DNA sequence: TGCAGCGTTGCCGGGGGCAGGGTAAATGGCTACACCTTC. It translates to CSVAGGRVNGYTF.

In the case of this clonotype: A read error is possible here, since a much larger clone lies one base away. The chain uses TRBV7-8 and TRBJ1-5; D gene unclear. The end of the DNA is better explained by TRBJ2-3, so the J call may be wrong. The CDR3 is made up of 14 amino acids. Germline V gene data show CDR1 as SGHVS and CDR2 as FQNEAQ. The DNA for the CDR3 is TGTGCCAGCAGCCACCGGAAGGGCGTTGATCCCCAGTATTTT. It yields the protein CASSHRKGVDPQYF.

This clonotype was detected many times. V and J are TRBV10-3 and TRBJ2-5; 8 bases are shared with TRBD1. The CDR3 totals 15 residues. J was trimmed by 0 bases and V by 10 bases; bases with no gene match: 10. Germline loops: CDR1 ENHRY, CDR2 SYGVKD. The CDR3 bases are TGTGCCACGAAGGGGACAGGAACATACCAAGAGACCCAGTACTTC. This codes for CATKGTGTYQETQYF.

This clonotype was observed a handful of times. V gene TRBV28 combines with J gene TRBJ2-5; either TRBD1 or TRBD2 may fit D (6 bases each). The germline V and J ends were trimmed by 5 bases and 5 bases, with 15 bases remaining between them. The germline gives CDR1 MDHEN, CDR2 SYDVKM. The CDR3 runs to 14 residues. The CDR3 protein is CASSRGLGLETQYF. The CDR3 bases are TGTGCCAGCAGTCGGGGGCTGGGGTTGGAGACCCAGTACTTC.

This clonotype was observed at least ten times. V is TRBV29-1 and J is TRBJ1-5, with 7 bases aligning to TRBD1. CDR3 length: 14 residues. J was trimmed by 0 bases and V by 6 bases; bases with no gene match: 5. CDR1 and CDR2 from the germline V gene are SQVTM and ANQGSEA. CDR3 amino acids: CSVADRDSNQPQHF. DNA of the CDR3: TGCAGCGTCGCAGACAGGGATAGCAATCAGCCCCAGCATTTT.

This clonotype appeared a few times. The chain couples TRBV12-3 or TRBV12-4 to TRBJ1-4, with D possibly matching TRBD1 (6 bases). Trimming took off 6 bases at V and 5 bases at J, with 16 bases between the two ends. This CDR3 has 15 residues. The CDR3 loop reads CASSPRDTENEKLFF. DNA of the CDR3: TGTGCCAGCAGCCCTAGGGACACCGAAAATGAAAAACTGTTTTTT.